This TCR beta chain was obtained from a study of a mutant IDH1 vaccine in newly diagnosed glioma. Study background: There were eight vaccinations for patients, given in weeks 1, 3, 5, 7, 11, 15, 19 and 23. Once 4-6 weeks had passed after radiotherapy alone, vaccination started, or it started with temozolomide cycles.

Regarding time point: week 5, during vaccination. Vaccination used 300 ug of mutant IDH1 20-mer peptide per dose, with topical imiquimod. Generated by immunoSEQ multiplex PCR, the TCRdb table keeps only in-frame clones and is missing some. Among 35,000 to 45,000 clones listed, roughly 76% were seen once. Overall study findings and caveats: Vaccination induced immune responses in about 93% of patients. It seemed that pseudoprogression was not linked to changes in the top peripheral T cell clonotypes.

The CDR3 totals 14 residues. As to this clone: Its antigen remains unidentified.

The genes are TRBV21-1 and TRBJ1-4; the table gives TRBD1 as D, unverified against the DNA. TRBV21-1 is a known pseudogene. The sequence was obtained from a man in his fifties with glioma. The sequencing used PBMCs, collected from a glioma patient whose treatment included an IDH1 peptide vaccine. The CDR3 coding sequence is TGTGCCAGCAGCCACAGGGGGCGAGATGAAAAACTGTTTTTT. This codes for CASSHRGRDEKLFF.